The 19 T cell receptor beta chains in this list originate from one sample, sequenced in a study of cytomegalovirus exposure and HLA in healthy donors. This table comes from immunoSEQ multiplex PCR, and its TCRdb copy is limited to in-frame clones, with some not included. The data show 180,000 or so clones, more than 75% seen once. Material: PBMCs. The receptors here all came from a woman aged 25-40 years in good health and CMV-seronegative.

This clone came up once. The chain is built from TRBV7-6 and TRBJ1-6; tentatively, D is TRBD1 (6 bases). The V and J ends lost 6 bases and 0 bases respectively, with 12 bases between them. The germline V gene encodes CDR1 SGHVS and CDR2 FNYEAQ. The CDR3 length is 16 residues. The CDR3 sequence: CASSLRGGSYNSPLHF. The CDR3, as DNA: TGTGCCAGCAGTCTAAGAGGGGGCTCCTATAATTCACCCCTCCACTTT.

The chain employs TRBV5-4 and TRBJ1-2, with D tentatively TRBD1 (6 bases). Trimming left V 2 bases short and J 2 bases short, with 10 bases between. CDR3 size: 14 residues. CDR1 SGHNT and CDR2 YYREEE come from the germline V gene (reference sequence). The CDR3 sequence is CASSLGGPNYGYTF. Here the CDR3 DNA reads TGTGCCAGCAGCTTAGGGGGTCCGAACTATGGCTACACCTTC.

The J gene is TRBJ2-5, the V gene TRBV27; 7 bases map to TRBD2. Trimming removed 3 bases from V and 4 bases from J; junction bases left unmatched: 8. Germline V lookup: CDR1 MNHEY, CDR2 SMNVEV (reference sequence). The CDR3 runs to 15 residues. CDR3 loop: CASSFTLAMGETQYF. The CDR3 DNA reads as TGTGCCAGCAGTTTCACACTAGCGATGGGAGAGACCCAGTACTTC.

V usage is TRBV29-1 and J usage is TRBJ2-5; TRBD2 agrees at 9 bases. Germline loops: CDR1 SQVTM, CDR2 ANQGSEA. V lost 2 bases, J lost 1 base, and 2 bases stayed unmatched. The CDR3 runs to 14 residues. CDR3 DNA sequence: TGCAGCGTTGAAAGCGGGGGGTTCCAAGAGACCCAGTACTTC. This codes for CSVESGGFQETQYF. Variable domain in full (rest from reference TRBV29-1 and TRBJ2-5): SAVISQKPSRDICQRGTSLTIQCQVDSQVTMMFWYRQQPGQSLTLIATANQGSEATYESGFVIDKFPISRPNLTFSTLTVSNMSPEDSSIYLCSVESGGFQETQYFGPGTRLLVL.

V is TRBV6-1 and J is TRBJ2-1, with TRBD1 identical over 9 bases. After removal of 6 bases from V and 1 base from J, the junction contained 4 bases not matched to a gene. Germline CDR1 is MNHNS and CDR2 is SASEGT. There are 15 residues in the CDR3. In DNA, the CDR3 is TGTGCCAGCAGCTCACAGGGGGCGTCCTACAATGAGCAGTTCTTC. It encodes CASSSQGASYNEQFF.

V usage is TRBV6-5 and J usage is TRBJ2-4, with D perhaps matching TRBD2 (6 bases). The CDR3 covers 16 residues. V shed 4 bases and J shed 0 bases, with 13 bases lying between them. CDR1 and CDR2 from the germline V gene are MNHEY and SVGAGI. The CDR3 bases are TGTGCCAGCAGTTCCTCGGGAGTTGTAGCCAAAAACATTCAGTACTTC. Its translation is CASSSSGVVAKNIQYF.

For the CDR3, the DNA is TGTGCCAGTAGTCTGCTAGCGGGGGGTTTCAATGAGCAGTTCTTC. It codes for CASSLLAGGFNEQFF. The rearrangement links TRBV19 to TRBJ2-1; TRBD2 agrees at 11 bases. In germline, CDR1 is LNHDA, CDR2 SQIVND (reference sequence). Losses at the gene ends were 5 bases for V and 6 bases for J; bases not matched to a gene: 6. This CDR3 region has 15 residues.

The chain uses TRBV7-9 and TRBJ2-5; 14 bases match TRBD2. CDR3 length: 16 residues. The junction had 6 bases not matched to a gene; V was cut back by 5 bases and J by 4 bases. Germline-derived CDR1 and CDR2 are SEHNR and FQNEAQ (reference sequence). DNA of the CDR3: TGTGCCAGCAGCCTGACTAGCGGGGGGGCCTTAGAGACCCAGTACTTC. Protein product: CASSLTSGGALETQYF. The variable domain in full, completed from reference TRBV7-9 and TRBJ2-5, reads DTGVSQNPRHKITKRGQNVTFRCDPISEHNRLYWYRQTLGQGPEFLTYFQNEAQLEKSRLLSDRFSAERPKGSFSTLEIQRTEQGDSAMYLCASSLTSGGALETQYFGPGTRLLVL.

This clone was recorded once. In nucleotides, the CDR3 is TGTGCCAGCAGCTTAGGTTCCGGGGTTGGGTACGAGCAGTACTTC. Translation gives CASSLGSGVGYEQYF. The rearrangement links TRBV7-9 to TRBJ2-7; D might be TRBD2 (5 bases). The CDR3 totals 15 residues. The germline V gene has CDR1 SEHNR and CDR2 FQNEAQ (reference sequence). With 1 base removed from V and 4 bases from J, the gap between germline ends came to 14 bases.

The gene calls are TRBV7-9 and TRBJ1-1, with TRBD1 matching over 7 bases. CDR1 is SEHNR, CDR2 FQNEAQ, per germline (reference sequence). V was clipped by 4 bases and J by 5 bases; unmatched bases: 1. The CDR3 sequence is 12 residues long. CDR3 region: CASSSTGTEAFF. The CDR3 DNA reads as TGTGCCAGCAGCTCGACAGGGACTGAAGCTTTCTTT.

V and J are TRBV10-3 and TRBJ1-2; possible D gene TRBD1, 6 bases. This CDR3 region has 16 residues. Trimming stripped 4 bases from V and 0 bases from J, with 15 bases between. Germline CDR1 ENHRY, CDR2 SYGVKD. CDR3 coding DNA: TGTGCCATCAGTGTATTGGGACACTCACCTAACTATGGCTACACCTTC. Its protein product is CAISVLGHSPNYGYTF.

V usage is TRBV12-5 and J usage is TRBJ2-7; the match to TRBD1 covers 8 bases. J gave up 2 bases and V 1 base, and 4 bases lay outside the gene matches. The CDR3 sequence is 15 residues long. Per germline, CDR1 LGHNT and CDR2 FRNRAP. The DNA for the CDR3 is TGTGCTAGTGGTTTGGGCCAGGGGGCGACCTACGAGCAGTACTTC. The encoded protein is CASGLGQGATYEQYF.

The chain carries TRBV19 and TRBJ1-5; 11 bases are shared with TRBD1. The germline V gene encodes CDR1 LNHDA and CDR2 SQIVND (reference sequence). CDR3 size: 13 residues. The ends lost 8 bases at V and 6 bases at J; junction bases unmatched: 3. CDR3 in DNA: TGTGCCAGTGGACAGGGGGCAGCTCAGCCCCAGCATTTT. This translates into CASGQGAAQPQHF.

DNA of the CDR3: TGTGCCAGCAGTTTATTTCCCCTAGCGTCAGGTAATGAGCAGTTCTTC. Translation: CASSLFPLASGNEQFF. The gene calls are TRBV27 and TRBJ2-1, with TRBD2 as a possible D gene (6 bases). Trimming removed 1 base at V and 7 bases at J, with 17 bases between. This CDR3 region has 16 residues. Per the germline V gene, CDR1 is MNHEY and CDR2 is SMNVEV (reference sequence).

This rearrangement joins TRBV5-1 to TRBJ2-1; tentatively, D is TRBD2 (5 bases). Trimming took off 3 bases at V and 8 bases at J, with 9 bases between the two ends. Germline V gives CDR1 SGHRS, CDR2 YFSETQ. This CDR3 has 12 residues. The CDR3 sequence is CASSSTRYEQFF. CDR3 sequence (DNA): TGCGCCAGCAGCTCCACTAGATATGAGCAGTTCTTC.

The sample holds a few counts of this clone. The gene calls are TRBV7-9 and TRBJ1-6; D is possibly TRBD1 (6 bases). This CDR3 has 15 amino acids. Trimming cost V 1 base and J 5 bases, with 9 bases left between them. Germline V gene lookup returns CDR1 SEHNR and CDR2 FQNEAQ (reference sequence). The CDR3 reads CASSLGGQNNSPLHF. The CDR3, as DNA: TGTGCCAGCAGCTTAGGGGGACAAAATAATTCACCCCTCCACTTT.

V gene TRBV27 combines with J gene TRBJ2-2, with D perhaps matching TRBD1 (5 bases). The CDR3 contains 13 residues. Trimming took off 3 bases at V and 6 bases at J, with 8 bases between the two ends. Germline CDR1 MNHEY, CDR2 SMNVEV (reference sequence). The CDR3 DNA is TGTGCCAGCAGTTTTGGGGCCCCCGGGGAGCTGTTTTTT. As protein: CASSFGAPGELFF.

The rearrangement links TRBV27 to TRBJ2-1, with 7 bases fitting TRBD2. Germline V lookup: CDR1 MNHEY, CDR2 SMNVEV (reference sequence). V lost 0 bases, J lost 3 bases, and 2 bases stayed unmatched. The CDR3 totals 15 residues. The DNA for the CDR3 is TGTGCCAGCAGTTTATCGTGGGGGGGCTACAATGAGCAGTTCTTC. This sequence encodes CASSLSWGGYNEQFF.

This rearrangement joins TRBV6-1 to TRBJ1-3, with unresolved D. This CDR3 spans 15 amino acids. Germline V gene sequence: CDR1 MNHNS, CDR2 SASEGT. Deletions cut 6 bases from V and 0 bases from J, with 12 bases between. The CDR3: CASSPDRSSGNTIYF. CDR3 nucleotide sequence: TGTGCCAGCAGCCCCGACCGGAGCTCTGGAAACACCATATATTTT.